These 8 T cell receptor beta chains share one sample of origin, sequenced in a study of blood T cell repertoires in COVID-19. This table comes from immunoSEQ multiplex PCR, and its TCRdb copy is limited to in-frame clones, with some not included. Here the sample spans about 200,000 clones, 80% to 90% being singletons. Sequenced input: peripheral blood. These receptors came from a woman aged 70-85 years with acute or convalescent COVID-19.

This clone was recorded a few times. This chain joins TRBV5-6 and TRBJ2-2; possibly TRBD1 for D (5 bases). This CDR3 region has 15 residues. Germline V lookup: CDR1 SGHDT, CDR2 YYEEEE. V gave up 2 bases and J gave up 4 bases, with 12 bases separating them. The CDR3 reads CASSFIRAGTGELFF. The CDR3, as DNA: TGTGCCAGCAGCTTTATCAGGGCAGGCACCGGGGAGCTGTTTTTT.

The gene calls are TRBV19 and TRBJ2-3, with TRBD1 identical over 7 bases. V trimming: 2 bases; J trimming: 0 bases; junction bases outside the gene matches: 2. Germline V gene lookup returns CDR1 LNHDA and CDR2 SQIVND (reference sequence). CDR3 length: 15 residues. This CDR3 reads CASSIRQGSTDTQYF. The DNA for the CDR3 is TGTGCCAGTAGTATAAGACAGGGAAGCACAGATACGCAGTATTTT.

The chain recombines TRBV5-1 with TRBJ2-7; TRBD1 agrees at 9 bases. Unmatched junction bases numbered 5, after V lost 3 bases and J lost 4 bases. CDR1 is SGHRS, CDR2 YFSETQ, per germline. This CDR3 is 14 amino acids long. The CDR3 bases are TGCGCCAGCAGCTCCCACGGGACAGGGTACGAGCAGTACTTC. This encodes CASSSHGTGYEQYF.

V and J are TRBV5-1 and TRBJ2-2; possibly TRBD2 for D (6 bases). Per germline, CDR1 SGHRS and CDR2 YFSETQ. V lost 2 bases, J lost 3 bases, and 8 bases lay in between. CDR3 length: 14 amino acids. The CDR3 bases are TGCGCCAGCAGCTTTAGCGGAGACACCGGGGAGCTGTTTTTT. It codes for CASSFSGDTGELFF.

As to this clone: A read error may account for a junction end that differs from germline. The V call is TRBV3-1 (or the pseudogene TRBV3-2), the J call TRBJ2-2; 10 nucleotides align to TRBD1. CDR3 length: 15 amino acids. The germline V gene has CDR1 LGHDT and CDR2 YNNKEL (reference sequence). CDR3: CASSLGQGNTGKLFF. The CDR3 DNA reads as TGTGCCAGCAGCCTGGGACAGGGGAATACCGGGAAGCTGTTTTTT.

In this sample, this clone turned up once. This same CDR3 is encoded by further DNA sequences in the sample. V and J are TRBV7-2 and TRBJ1-1; no clear D gene. Germline loops: CDR1 SGHTA, CDR2 FQGNSA. The CDR3 sequence is 13 residues long. V lost 2 bases and J lost 1, with 5 bases in between. Here the CDR3 DNA reads TGTGCCAGCAGCTTACGGGGGAACACTGAAGCTTTCTTT. This encodes CASSLRGNTEAFF.

The V call is TRBV5-6, the J call TRBJ1-1; D not resolved. The CDR3 covers 16 residues. Germline V CDR1 and CDR2: SGHDT, YYEEEE. V was shortened by 3 bases and J by 0 bases, with 15 bases between the two germline ends. This CDR3 reads CASSSYSEGLNTEAFF. The DNA for the CDR3 is TGTGCCAGCAGCTCCTACAGCGAGGGCTTGAACACTGAAGCTTTCTTT.

This rearrangement joins TRBV10-3 to TRBJ2-3, with TRBD2 as a possible D gene (6 bases). Trimming removed 2 bases at V and 3 bases at J, with 18 bases between. Germline CDR1 and CDR2: ENHRY and SYGVKD. This CDR3 is 17 amino acids long. DNA for the CDR3: TGTGCCATCAGTGAGCTACCTAGGGCGGGGAAGACAGATACGCAGTATTTT. Residues: CAISELPRAGKTDTQYF.